Presented here are 25 T cell receptor beta chains from one specimen sequenced in a study of T cell responses to AZD1222 COVID-19 vaccine. The assay was immunoSEQ multiplex PCR, and TCRdb's table has in-frame clones only and misses some. The table includes tens of thousands of clones, about 74% detected once. Sequences were derived from peripheral blood, sampled 28 days after the second AZD1222 dose. Source of these receptors: an adult who received the AZD1222 COVID-19 vaccine.

This clone has more than one count but fewer than ten. The chain is built from TRBV5-1 and TRBJ2-1, with D possibly TRBD2 on 6 matching bases. The V gene lost 4 bases and the J gene lost 0 bases, with 20 bases spanning the gap. This CDR3 region has 18 residues. The V gene's germline CDR1 is SGHRS and CDR2 YFSETQ. The CDR3 DNA reads as TGCGCCAGCAGCGGGGGACTTGATATAGGACGCTCCTACAATGAGCAGTTCTTC. This translates into CASSGGLDIGRSYNEQFF.

The rearrangement uses TRBV21-1 and TRBJ1-4. TRBV21-1 represents a pseudogene. CDR3 length: 17 amino acids. The CDR3 loop is CASSYCVYKVHNEKLFF. The CDR3 DNA reads TGTGCCAGCAGTTATTGCGTATACAAGGTGCATAATGAAAAACTGTTTTTT.

The chain is built from TRBV15 and TRBJ2-7; no clear D gene. V lost 0 bases, J lost 3 bases, and 12 bases lay in between. CDR3 length: 15 amino acids. Germline CDR1 and CDR2: LNHNV and YYDKDF (reference sequence). The CDR3 DNA is TGTGCCACCAGCAGAGATCTAGATTCCGACTACGAGCAGTACTTC. Amino acids: CATSRDLDSDYEQYF.

This chain links TRBV11-3 with TRBJ2-2, with 9 bases that match TRBD1. J gave up 3 bases and V 1 base, and 3 bases lay outside the gene matches. Germline assignment: CDR1 SGHNT and CDR2 YENEEA. CDR3 length: 16 residues. The CDR3 DNA follows: TGTGCCAGCAGCTTAGCTGGGACAGGGTACACCGGGGAGCTGTTTTTT. This codes for CASSLAGTGYTGELFF.

The V call is TRBV7-8, the J call TRBJ2-1, with 7 bases matching TRBD1. The germline V gene encodes CDR1 SGHVS and CDR2 FQNEAQ. V shed 4 bases and J 4 bases; nucleotides not matched to a gene: 10. The CDR3 runs 16 residues. CDR3 DNA sequence: TGTGCCAGCAGCTCACAGGGGTCCCTATCATACAATGAGCAGTTCTTC. Its protein is CASSSQGSLSYNEQFF.

The rearrangement uses TRBV2 and TRBJ1-1; 8 bases map to TRBD1. This CDR3 has 16 amino acids. V lost 2 bases, J lost 4 bases, and 9 bases stayed unmatched. The germline gives CDR1 SNHLY, CDR2 FYNNEI. The CDR3 spells CASSETGGGEVTEAFF. The CDR3 DNA follows: TGTGCCAGCAGTGAAACAGGGGGTGGGGAGGTCACTGAAGCTTTCTTT.

This sequence joins TRBV7-3 and TRBJ1-1, with 12 bases identical to TRBD1. The V gene end was trimmed by 7 bases and the J gene end by 4 bases; junction bases not matched to a gene: 16. CDR1 SGHTA and CDR2 FQGTGA come from the germline V gene. This CDR3 spans 18 amino acids. The CDR3 region is CASINLDGTGGRGTEAFF. The CDR3 nucleotides are TGTGCCAGCATCAACCTGGATGGGACAGGGGGCCGGGGCACTGAAGCTTTCTTT.

J is TRBJ1-5 and V is TRBV29-1; 7 bases match TRBD1. In germline, CDR1 is SQVTM, CDR2 ANQGSEA. The length of the CDR3 is 12 residues. V trimming: 4 bases; J trimming: 5 bases; junction bases outside the gene matches: 2. CDR3 protein: CSVGDRDQPQHF. The DNA of the CDR3 is TGCAGCGTTGGAGACAGGGATCAGCCCCAGCATTTT. The whole variable domain, remainder taken from reference TRBV29-1 and TRBJ1-5, is SAVISQKPSRDICQRGTSLTIQCQVDSQVTMMFWYRQQPGQSLTLIATANQGSEATYESGFVIDKFPISRPNLTFSTLTVSNMSPEDSSIYLCSVGDRDQPQHFGDGTRLSIL.

This sequence joins TRBV18 and TRBJ1-4; no clear D gene. Trimming took 3 bases from V and 0 from J, leaving 8 bases between them. Germline loops: CDR1 KGHSH, CDR2 LQKENI. The CDR3 length is 15 residues. CDR3 residues: CASSPGGATNEKLFF. CDR3 bases: TGTGCCAGCTCACCGGGTGGGGCAACTAATGAAAAACTGTTTTTT. The complete variable domain, with remaining parts taken from reference TRBV18 and TRBJ1-4, reads NAGVMQNPRHLVRRRGQEARLRCSPMKGHSHVYWYRQLPEEGLKFMVYLQKENIIDESGMPKERFSAEFPKEGPSILRIQQVVRGDSAAYFCASSPGGATNEKLFFGSGTQLSVL.

This chain joins TRBV4-2 and TRBJ2-1; 7 bases line up with TRBD1. The V segment lost 1 base and the J segment 3 bases; nucleotides outside the gene matches: 6. Germline CDR1 and CDR2: LGHNA and YNFKEQ. This CDR3 has 16 residues. In nucleotides, the CDR3 is TGTGCCAGCAGCCAAGGGTCACAGGGGCTCTACAATGAGCAGTTCTTC. It yields the protein CASSQGSQGLYNEQFF.

V usage is TRBV30 and J usage is TRBJ1-1; 8 bases match TRBD1. V lost 7 bases and J lost 1; bases outside the gene matches: 14. Germline assignment: CDR1 GTSNPN and CDR2 SVGIG (reference sequence). This CDR3 contains 16 residues. CDR3 nucleotides: TGTGCCTTCGACAGGGGCCTTACGCGAACGAACACTGAAGCTTTCTTT. This encodes CAFDRGLTRTNTEAFF.

The rearrangement uses TRBV7-3 and TRBJ1-1; D perhaps matches TRBD1 (5 bases). Germline CDR1 is SGHTA and CDR2 is FQGTGA. The CDR3 runs to 14 residues. Trimming removed 3 bases at V and 2 bases at J, with 10 bases between. The CDR3 reads CASSFQGDNTEAFF. In DNA, the CDR3 is TGTGCCAGCAGCTTCCAGGGAGATAACACTGAAGCTTTCTTT.

This clone was detected a few times. V and J are TRBV6-1 and TRBJ1-1; no firm D call. V lost 2 bases to trimming and J lost 1 base, with 5 bases between them. The CDR3 spans 13 residues. Germline V gene lookup returns CDR1 MNHNS and CDR2 SASEGT. CDR3 residues: CASSEWGNTEAFF. CDR3 nucleotide sequence: TGTGCCAGCAGTGAATGGGGGAACACTGAAGCTTTCTTT.

The chain combines TRBV4-2 with TRBJ1-2; possible D gene TRBD1, 5 bases. Trimming stripped 3 bases from V and 7 bases from J, with 12 bases between. The CDR3 runs 13 residues. Germline V gene lookup returns CDR1 LGHNA and CDR2 YNFKEQ. For the CDR3, the DNA is TGTGCCAGCAGCCAGTCAAGGGGCGGTGGCTACACCTTC. Protein sequence: CASSQSRGGGYTF.

This clone was found once. The chain combines TRBV7-8 with TRBJ2-2, with 9 nucleotides matching TRBD1. Germline loops: CDR1 SGHVS, CDR2 FQNEAQ. The CDR3 length is 15 residues. J lost 5 bases, V lost 4 bases, and 5 bases had no gene match. Here the CDR3 DNA reads TGTGCCAGCAGCTCGGGACAGGGCGGGACCGGGGAGCTGTTTTTT. Translated, it gives CASSSGQGGTGELFF.

The CDR3 protein is CASSLWWLEFSSYNEQFF. CDR3 nucleotides: TGTGCCAGCAGCTTGTGGTGGCTAGAGTTTAGCTCCTACAATGAGCAGTTCTTC. V usage is TRBV5-6 and J usage is TRBJ2-1; D is ambiguous. Trimming took 1 base from V and 0 from J, leaving 17 bases between them. The CDR3 is 18 amino acids. Looked up from germline, CDR1 is SGHDT and CDR2 is YYEEEE.

CDR3: CASGGDLQPQHF. Here the CDR3 DNA reads TGTGCCAGTGGGGGTGATCTTCAGCCCCAGCATTTT. This rearrangement joins TRBV28 to TRBJ1-5; tentative D call: TRBD1 (5 bases). Trimming took 9 bases from V and 6 from J, leaving 12 bases between them. The CDR3 is made up of 12 amino acids. CDR1 and CDR2 from the germline V gene are MDHEN and SYDVKM.

This chain connects TRBV7-2 to TRBJ1-4; no clear D. CDR1 is SGHTA, CDR2 FQGNSA, per germline. The V gene lost 3 bases and the J gene lost 7 bases, with 15 bases spanning the gap. The CDR3 consists of 15 residues. The CDR3 loop is CASSFGPRGGEKLFF. The CDR3 DNA is TGTGCCAGCAGCTTTGGGCCCCGAGGAGGTGAAAAACTGTTTTTT. Full variable domain (remainder filled in from reference TRBV7-2 and TRBJ1-4): GAGVSQSPSNKVTEKGKDVELRCDPISGHTALYWYRQSLGQGLEFLIYFQGNSAPDKSGLPSDRFSAERTGGSVSTLTIQRTQQEDSAVYLCASSFGPRGGEKLFFGSGTQLSVL.

The CDR3 here is CASSQGIEKLFF. The DNA for the CDR3 is TGTGCCAGCAGCCAAGGGATCGAAAAACTGTTTTTT. The gene calls are TRBV3-1 (or the pseudogene TRBV3-2) and TRBJ1-4; D call uncertain. Germline lookup yields CDR1 LGHDT and CDR2 YNNKEL (reference sequence). V was pared by 1 base and J by 8 bases, with 5 bases between. This CDR3 comprises 12 residues.

In its sample, this clone was seen once. This sequence joins TRBV29-1 and TRBJ2-5, with D uncertain. Germline CDR1 SQVTM, CDR2 ANQGSEA. The CDR3 spans 13 residues. The germline V and J ends were trimmed by 4 bases and 5 bases, with 14 bases remaining between them. The CDR3 region is CSVGRKGWETQYF. The CDR3 bases are TGCAGCGTTGGGCGAAAAGGGTGGGAGACCCAGTACTTC.

This sequence joins TRBV2 and TRBJ1-4; weak D call: TRBD1 (5 bases). Trimming took off 5 bases at V and 8 bases at J, with 21 bases between the two ends. Germline V CDR1 and CDR2: SNHLY, FYNNEI. The CDR3 runs 16 residues. CDR3 coding DNA: TGTGCCAGCAGTCTACTTATCGGGACTGGCCGCGAAAAACTGTTTTTT. Amino acid sequence: CASSLLIGTGREKLFF. Full variable domain (rest looked up from reference TRBV2 and TRBJ1-4): EPEVTQTPSHQVTQMGQEVILRCVPISNHLYFYWYRQILGQKVEFLVSFYNNEISEKSEIFDDQFSVERPDGSNFTLKIRSTKLEDSAMYFCASSLLIGTGREKLFFGSGTQLSVL.

Only a few counts were recorded for this clone. This chain uses TRBV5-1 with TRBJ1-6; 7 nucleotides line up with TRBD1. J was trimmed by 5 bases and V by 3 bases; bases with no gene match: 5. The CDR3 is 15 residues long. The germline V gene has CDR1 SGHRS and CDR2 YFSETQ. CDR3 region: CASSSEGTDNSPLHF. The CDR3 nucleotides read TGCGCCAGCAGCTCGGAAGGGACAGATAATTCACCCCTCCACTTT.

The rearrangement uses TRBV7-9 and TRBJ1-3; TRBD1 might be the D (6 bases). The ends were cut back, 2 bases at V and 4 bases at J, with 15 bases in the middle. Looked up from germline, CDR1 is SEHNR and CDR2 is FQNEAQ (reference sequence). This CDR3 has 16 amino acids. The CDR3 loop reads CASSLLGGARGNTIYF. CDR3 nucleotide sequence: TGTGCCAGCAGCTTATTAGGGGGGGCGCGAGGAAACACCATATATTTT.

The V gene is TRBV5-8, the J gene TRBJ1-1; tentative D call: TRBD1 (6 bases). CDR3 length equals 17 residues. The V end lost 3 bases, the J end lost 5 bases, and 23 bases lay between the germline ends. CDR1 SGHTS and CDR2 YDEGEE come from the germline V gene. The DNA of the CDR3 is TGTGCCAGCAGCTCCCTATGGGAAACGACAGGACGAACTGAAGCTTTCTTT. Translating gives CASSSLWETTGRTEAFF. Full variable domain (missing parts from reference TRBV5-8 and TRBJ1-1): EAGVTQSPTHLIKTRGQQATLRCSPISGHTSVYWYQQALGLGLQFLLWYDEGEERNRGNFPPRFSGRQFPNYSSELNVNALELEDSALYLCASSSLWETTGRTEAFFGQGTRLTVV.

This CDR3 reads CASSYSGNINYGYTF. The CDR3 DNA reads TGTGCCAGCAGTTACTCGGGGAATATAAACTATGGCTACACCTTC. V gene TRBV6-5 combines with J gene TRBJ1-2; D gene ambiguous. Germline CDR1 MNHEY, CDR2 SVGAGI. This CDR3 is 15 amino acids long. V lost 0 bases and J lost 2, with 10 bases in between.